The present entry profiles one T cell receptor (beta chain) with its context. This clonotype was seen at least ten times. It lacks a known antigen. Qualities for individual bases were not recorded, and no much larger clone is one base off. In the ophthalmopathy patients, disease was moderately to severely active, with a Clinical Activity Score of 3 or more, a NOSPECS grade of 4 or more, and a duration of less than 3 months. The study excluded patients with uncontrolled infections, other autoimmune diseases, pregnancy or lactation. Diagnoses were based on clinical symptoms, serum thyroxine and TRAb, thyroid ultrasound and orbital computed tomography. Ficoll-Paque density gradient centrifugation was used to isolate PBMCs from approximately 11 ml of fresh peripheral blood. Total RNA was extracted using Trizol reagent, and RNA quality was assessed on an Agilent 2100 Bioanalyzer. TCR beta CDR3 regions were amplified from RNA transcripts. The TCR CDR3 was subjected to a first round of RT-PCR using the HTBI primer set and the Qiagen OneStep RT-PCR kit. A second multiplex PCR round built the libraries, followed by size selection and purification. Sequencing of the libraries was done on an Illumina HiSeq2000 using paired-end 100 bp reads. As for how the authors treated the data: SOAPnuke was used to process the raw data, throwing out any read that contained adapters or uncalled bases, had a mean Phred below 15, or lacked an exact constant-primer or identifier match. High-quality paired reads were merged with COPE v1.2.5, and unique nucleotide sequences were defined as clonotypes. Clonotypes were aligned to IMGT TRBV, TRBD and TRBJ reference segments using MiTCR v1.1. The analysis included only V-J combinations with a frequency above 0.0001, which together covered 99% to 99.2% of the repertoires. The TCS score was defined as the ratio of F50 (clonal expansion) to E x V (chaos), calculated using BLOSUM62-based TCRdist between CDR3 peptides within each V-J. Welch's t-statistics and random forest reduced 514 V-J features to fewer than 15, which were used in a naive Bayes classifier (R e1071). TCRdb reran the public reads through fastp at Q25 and MiXCR, keeping productive beta chains. Each entry is one CDR3 protein sequence, shown with its most common DNA and genes. The V and J calls reflect TCRdb's pipeline rather than the authors' work. The sample data list hundreds of thousands of distinct CDR3 sequences, and about a sixth of these were observed just once. The top ten clonotypes cover around 3.3% of the sample.

This entry comes from a study of T cells in Graves' hyperthyroidism and ophthalmopathy (dated by TCRdb to about 2019). Study-level background: Peripheral blood was collected at initial diagnosis, before any treatment. A discovery cohort of about a hundred patients, 43 with Graves' ophthalmopathy and 55 to 60 with stable Graves' hyperthyroidism, was used to find distinguishing TCR V-J signatures. An independent validation cohort of around 20 hyperthyroidism patients and about 16 patients who later progressed to ophthalmopathy tested prospective prediction of ophthalmopathy. For training and testing, the roughly 100 patients in the discovery cohort were randomly divided in a 7:3 ratio. In several Graves' hyperthyroidism patients, the study also compared T-cell repertoires from thyroid tissue with T-cell repertoires from blood. After sampling, hyperthyroidism patients received methimazole starting at 30 mg daily, and ophthalmopathy patients received high-dose intravenous methylprednisolone. The paper reports TCR Vbeta CDR3 sequencing of approximately 140 peripheral blood samples: some 44 ophthalmopathy, fewer than 80 hyperthyroidism and around 17 progressor patients.

General findings and caveats noted by the study authors: Most expanded thyroid clonotypes (frequency above 0.001) were also detected in blood, a finding suggesting that blood repertoires may reflect thyroid immune responses. In validation, the model predicted progression to ophthalmopathy a median of approximately 6.6 months before onset, with approximately 68% sensitivity and 72.22% specificity. Sample size was not statistically predetermined, and investigators were not blinded to group allocation. In cross-validation, a model built on a 13 V-J signature told ophthalmopathy apart from stable hyperthyroidism with less than 90% sensitivity and roughly 83% specificity, and in testing the same model reached 80%/75%.

The clonotype comes from a woman in her 40s with Graves' ophthalmopathy. The sequencing input was blood.

The CDR3 protein is CSARSGGGETQYF. The DNA is as follows: TGCAGTGCTAGAAGTGGGGGAGGAGAGACCCAGTACTTC. The chain links TRBV20-1 with TRBJ2-5; TRBD2 might be the D gene, on 6 matching bases. V and J are truncated by 2 bases and 4 bases respectively, leaving an intervening sequence of 11 bases. From a lookup of the germline V gene (reference sequence), CDR1 and CDR2 are DFQATT and SNEGSKA. Inclusive of the bounding cysteine and phenylalanine, the CDR3 is 13 residues long. Only the CDR3 DNA is retained, 39 bases long and in frame from the first base.